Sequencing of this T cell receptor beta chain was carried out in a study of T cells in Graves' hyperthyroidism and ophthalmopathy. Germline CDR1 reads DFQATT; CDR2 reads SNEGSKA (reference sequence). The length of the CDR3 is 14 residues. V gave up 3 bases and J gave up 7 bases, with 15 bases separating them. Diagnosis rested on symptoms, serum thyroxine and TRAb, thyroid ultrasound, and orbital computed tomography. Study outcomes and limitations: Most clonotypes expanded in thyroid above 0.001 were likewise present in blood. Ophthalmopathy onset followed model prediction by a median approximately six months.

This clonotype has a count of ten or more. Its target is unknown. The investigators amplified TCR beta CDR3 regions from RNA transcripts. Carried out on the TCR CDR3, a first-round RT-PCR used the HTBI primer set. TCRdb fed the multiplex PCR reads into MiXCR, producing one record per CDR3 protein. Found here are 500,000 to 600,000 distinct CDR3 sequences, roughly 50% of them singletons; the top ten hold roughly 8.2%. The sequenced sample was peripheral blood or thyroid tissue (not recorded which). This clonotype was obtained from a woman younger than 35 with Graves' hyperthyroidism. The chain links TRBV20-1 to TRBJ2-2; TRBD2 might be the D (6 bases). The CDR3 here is CSAREGPRGGELFF. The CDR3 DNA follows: TGCAGTGCTAGGGAGGGACCGCGCGGCGGGGAGCTGTTTTTT.